Following are 3 T cell receptor beta chains from one sample sequenced in a study of blood T cell repertoires in COVID-19. The protocol was immunoSEQ multiplex PCR, while the TCRdb copy is restricted to in-frame clones and leaves out a portion. The table includes under 300,000 clones, 65% to 85% detected once. Sequenced material: peripheral blood. The receptors here all came from a middle-aged woman with active or convalescent COVID-19.

The V call is TRBV7-9, the J call TRBJ1-5; TRBD1 is a possible D gene (5 bases). CDR1 and CDR2 from the germline V gene are SEHNR and FQNEAQ (reference sequence). The V gene lost 3 bases and the J gene lost 6 bases, with 12 bases spanning the gap. The CDR3 consists of 14 residues. This chain's CDR3 is CASSFGGASQPQHF. The CDR3, as DNA: TGTGCCAGCAGCTTTGGAGGGGCAAGTCAGCCCCAGCATTTT. The full variable domain, in which reference TRBV7-9 and TRBJ1-5 provide the parts outside the CDR3, is DTGVSQNPRHKITKRGQNVTFRCDPISEHNRLYWYRQTLGQGPEFLTYFQNEAQLEKSRLLSDRFSAERPKGSFSTLEIQRTEQGDSAMYLCASSFGGASQPQHFGDGTRLSIL.

The rearrangement joins TRBV18 to TRBJ1-1, with D possibly being TRBD1 (6 bases). The CDR3 runs to 15 residues. Germline V gene data show CDR1 as KGHSH and CDR2 as LQKENI. V was clipped by 5 bases and J by 4 bases, with 17 bases between them. This CDR3 reads CASSRDTFGVTEAFF. For the CDR3, the DNA is TGTGCCAGCTCAAGGGACACCTTTGGAGTCACTGAAGCTTTCTTT.

This chain joins TRBV19 and TRBJ1-1; D is undetermined. This CDR3 comprises 14 residues. CDR1 LNHDA and CDR2 SQIVND come from the germline V gene (reference sequence). V dropped 5 bases and J dropped 6 bases, with 16 bases sitting between them. CDR3 in DNA: TGTGCCAGTAGTGCCGGGTCGGCCGGGTCTGAAGCTTTCTTT. Translated: CASSAGSAGSEAFF. The full variable domain, with the rest looked up from reference TRBV19 and TRBJ1-1, is DGGITQSPKYLFRKEGQNVTLSCEQNLNHDAMYWYRQDPGQGLRLIYYSQIVNDFQKGDIAEGYSVSREKKESFPLTVTSAQKNPTAFYLCASSAGSAGSEAFFGQGTRLTVV.